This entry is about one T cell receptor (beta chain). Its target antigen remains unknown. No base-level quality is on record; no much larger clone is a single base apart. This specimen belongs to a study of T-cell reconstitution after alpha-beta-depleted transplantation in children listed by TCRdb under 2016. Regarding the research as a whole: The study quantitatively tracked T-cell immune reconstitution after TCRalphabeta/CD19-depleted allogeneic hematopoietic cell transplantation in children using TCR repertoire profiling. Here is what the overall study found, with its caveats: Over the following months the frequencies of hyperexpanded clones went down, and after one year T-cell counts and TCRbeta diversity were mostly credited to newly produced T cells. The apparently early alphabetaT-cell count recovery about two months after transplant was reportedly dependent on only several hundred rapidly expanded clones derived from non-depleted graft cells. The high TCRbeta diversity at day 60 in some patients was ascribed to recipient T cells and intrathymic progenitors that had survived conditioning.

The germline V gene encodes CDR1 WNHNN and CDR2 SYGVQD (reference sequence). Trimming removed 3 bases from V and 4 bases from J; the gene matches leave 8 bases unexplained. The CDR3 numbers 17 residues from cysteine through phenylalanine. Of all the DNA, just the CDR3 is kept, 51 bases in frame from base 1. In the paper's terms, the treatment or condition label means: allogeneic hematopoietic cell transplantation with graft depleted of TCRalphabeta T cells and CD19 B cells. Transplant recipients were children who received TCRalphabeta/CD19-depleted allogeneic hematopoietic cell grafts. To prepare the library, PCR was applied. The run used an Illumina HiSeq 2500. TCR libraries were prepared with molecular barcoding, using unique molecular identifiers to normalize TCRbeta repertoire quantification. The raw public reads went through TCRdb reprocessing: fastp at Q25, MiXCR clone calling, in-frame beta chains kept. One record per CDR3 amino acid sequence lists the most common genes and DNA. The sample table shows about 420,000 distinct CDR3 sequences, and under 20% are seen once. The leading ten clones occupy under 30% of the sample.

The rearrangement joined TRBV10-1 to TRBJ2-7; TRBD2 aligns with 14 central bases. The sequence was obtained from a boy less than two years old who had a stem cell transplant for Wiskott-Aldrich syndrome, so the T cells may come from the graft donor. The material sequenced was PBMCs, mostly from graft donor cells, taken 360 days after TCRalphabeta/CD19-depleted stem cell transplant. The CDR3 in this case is CASSDLGLAGVPYEQYF. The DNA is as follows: TGCGCCAGCAGTGACCTGGGACTAGCGGGAGTCCCATACGAGCAGTACTTC.